This paragraph covers one T cell receptor beta chain sequence. CDR3 size: 15 residues. Per the germline V gene, CDR1 is SNHLY and CDR2 is FYNNEI. The V end lost 4 bases, the J end lost 0 bases, and 13 bases lay between the germline ends. Some clones are missing from TCRdb's copy, which holds only in-frame ones; the method was immunoSEQ multiplex PCR. The sample lists approximately 94,000 clones; 90% to 96% were seen once. These data come from a study of technical replicates of blood from four donors. The clonotype was recovered from a human donor in good health. The material sequenced was T cells isolated from PBMCs. The chain employs TRBV2 and TRBJ2-7; possibly TRBD2 for D (6 bases). CDR3 bases: TGTGCCAGCAGTGTTTTAGGGACTCCCTCCTACGAGCAGTACTTC. Encoded protein: CASSVLGTPSYEQYF.